The 21 T cell receptor beta chains presented below share a single source sample, sequenced in a study of CD8+CD57+ T cells in acquired aplastic anemia. Both TCR beta VDJ combination and CDR3 sequence profiling were carried out. Genomic DNA was the template for this profiling. TCRdb re-derived calls from the reads in MiXCR, one entry per CDR3 protein. The sample yields approximately 200,000 distinct CDR3 sequences, 64% seen once. Sequenced material: sorted CD4+, CD8+, or CD8+CD57+ T cells (not recorded which) from PBMCs. The source of these receptors is a human donor with severe aplastic anemia or a healthy control (not recorded which).

The chain employs TRBV7-8 and TRBJ1-6, with D perhaps TRBD1 (5 bases). V shed 5 bases and J shed 10 bases, with 12 bases lying between them. The CDR3 has 13 amino acids. CDR1 is SGHVS, CDR2 FQNEAQ, per germline. The CDR3 region is CASSRDPNSPLHF. CDR3 nucleotides: TGTGCCAGCAGCCGGGACCCGAACTCACCCCTCCACTTT.

This clonotype appeared a few times. V is TRBV9 and J is TRBJ2-7, with TRBD2 as a possible D gene (7 bases). Germline V lookup: CDR1 SGDLS, CDR2 YYNGEE. CDR3 length: 15 residues. With 2 bases removed from V and 3 bases from J, the gap between germline ends came to 15 bases. CDR3: CASSVGGLMIYEQYF. The CDR3 region has the DNA TGTGCCAGCAGCGTGGGGGGGCTTATGATCTACGAGCAGTACTTC.

This clonotype was seen many times. The J gene is TRBJ2-2, the V gene TRBV5-4, with 9 bases aligning to TRBD1. Trimming took 1 base from V and 6 from J; bases not matched to a gene: 4. CDR3 size: 15 residues. Germline V gene sequence: CDR1 SGHNT, CDR2 YYREEE (reference sequence). The CDR3 is CASSLPGQGAGELFF. The CDR3 DNA reads as TGTGCCAGCAGCTTGCCGGGACAGGGAGCCGGGGAGCTGTTTTTT. Full variable domain (remainder filled in from reference TRBV5-4 and TRBJ2-2): ETGVTQSPTHLIKTRGQQVTLRCSSQSGHNTVSWYQQALGQGPQFIFQYYREEENGRGNFPPRFSGLQFPNYSSELNVNALELDDSALYLCASSLPGQGAGELFFGEGSRLTVL.

This clonotype has a single count. The chain employs TRBV25-1 and TRBJ2-6; 7 positions match TRBD2. Losses at the gene ends were 5 bases for V and 0 bases for J; bases not matched to a gene: 1. The germline CDR1 and CDR2 sequences are MGHDK and SYGVNS. The CDR3 runs to 15 residues. The CDR3 nucleotides read TGTGCCAGCAGTCAGCGGGGCTCTGGGGCCAACGTCCTGACTTTC. Amino acid sequence: CASSQRGSGANVLTF.

There are many counts of this clonotype. This sequence joins TRBV5-6 and TRBJ1-2, with 10 bases identical to TRBD1. This CDR3 region has 14 residues. The germline CDR1 and CDR2 sequences are SGHDT and YYEEEE. J was trimmed by 6 bases and V by 6 bases; bases with no gene match: 8. As DNA, the CDR3 is TGTGCCAGCACATACGACAGGGGGCATCATGGCTACACCTTC. Its protein product is CASTYDRGHHGYTF.

The chain recombines TRBV20-1 with TRBJ2-7; D is possibly TRBD1 or TRBD2 (7 bases each). Germline lookup yields CDR1 DFQATT and CDR2 SNEGSKA (reference sequence). Trimming removed 2 bases at V and 2 bases at J, with 13 bases between. The CDR3 consists of 14 residues. CDR3: CSARWEGTAYEQYF. CDR3 bases: TGCAGTGCTAGATGGGAGGGGACAGCCTACGAGCAGTACTTC.

A note on this clonotype: This clone may be a read error of a much larger clone one base away. The V call is TRBV6-5, the J call TRBJ1-3; TRBD1 is a possible D gene (5 bases). CDR3 length equals 16 residues. CDR1 MNHEY and CDR2 SVGAGI come from the germline V gene. In nucleotides, the CDR3 is TGTGCCAGCAGTTACGGGGCGCCTGACTCTGGAAACGCCATATATTTT. This encodes CASSYGAPDSGNAIYF.

The chain is built from TRBV7-8 and TRBJ2-2; no firm D call. V lost 1 base, J lost 7 bases, and 10 bases lay in between. From germline, CDR1 is SGHVS and CDR2 FQNEAQ. The length of the CDR3 is 14 residues. The CDR3 spells CASSLDFDHGELFF. DNA for the CDR3: TGTGCCAGCAGCTTAGATTTCGATCACGGGGAGCTGTTTTTT.

This rearrangement joins TRBV7-9 to TRBJ2-5, with D possibly matching TRBD1 (6 bases). Trimming removed 1 base from V and 2 bases from J, with 11 bases in between. There are 15 residues in the CDR3. Germline CDR1 SEHNR, CDR2 FQNEAQ (reference sequence). The CDR3 sequence: CASSLGRTVQETQYF. In DNA, the CDR3 is TGTGCCAGCAGCTTAGGGAGGACAGTACAAGAGACCCAGTACTTC. Full variable domain (remainder filled in from reference TRBV7-9 and TRBJ2-5): DTGVSQNPRHKITKRGQNVTFRCDPISEHNRLYWYRQTLGQGPEFLTYFQNEAQLEKSRLLSDRFSAERPKGSFSTLEIQRTEQGDSAMYLCASSLGRTVQETQYFGPGTRLLVL.

The chain uses TRBV5-5 and TRBJ1-2; maybe TRBD1 (5 bases). The germline gives CDR1 SGHKS, CDR2 YYEKEE (reference sequence). The CDR3 length is 15 residues. V gave up 7 bases and J gave up 7 bases, with 23 bases separating them. The CDR3 nucleotides are TGTGCCAGCGTACCGGAAGTGGGGCGCAAATTTGGCTACACCTTC. Amino acids: CASVPEVGRKFGYTF.

CDR3 residues: CSASQGVNQPQHF. CDR3 DNA: TGCAGTGCTAGCCAGGGGGTCAATCAGCCCCAGCATTTT. The V call is TRBV20-1, the J call TRBJ1-5, with 7 nucleotides matching TRBD1. The V gene end was trimmed by 3 bases and the J gene end by 3 bases; junction bases not matched to a gene: 2. The CDR3 extends over 13 amino acids. Germline CDR1 reads DFQATT; CDR2 reads SNEGSKA (reference sequence).

The rearrangement links TRBV2 to TRBJ2-5; no firm D call. The J call is doubtful: the DNA matches TRBJ2-7 better. CDR3 length equals 13 residues. Germline loops: CDR1 SNHLY, CDR2 FYNNEI. The CDR3 is CASSELQTYEQYF. The CDR3 bases are TGTGCCAGCAGTGAGCTCCAAACCTACGAGCAGTACTTC.

This clonotype was observed a handful of times. The chain employs TRBV7-2 and TRBJ1-5; D is unclear. CDR3 length: 13 amino acids. Germline assignment: CDR1 SGHTA and CDR2 FQGNSA. The V end lost 6 bases, the J end lost 9 bases, and 15 bases lay between the germline ends. The DNA of the CDR3 is TGTGCCAGCAGTTCCGGGGTGGTTGGGCCCCAGCATTTT. This gives the protein CASSSGVVGPQHF.

This clonotype occurred many times. Here the CDR3 reads CASSESNNIGYNEQFF. Here the CDR3 DNA reads TGTGCCAGCAGTGAAAGCAACAACATCGGGTACAATGAGCAGTTCTTC. The rearrangement links TRBV9 to TRBJ2-1; D uncertain. Germline CDR1 SGDLS, CDR2 YYNGEE. The CDR3 is 16 residues long. V was clipped by 5 bases and J by 4 bases, with 19 bases between them.

DNA of the CDR3: TGTGCCTCCAGACTAGCGGGAGAGGTCACCGGGGAGCTGTTTTTT. It specifies CASRLAGEVTGELFF. The chain carries TRBV10-3 and TRBJ2-2; 12 bases fit TRBD2. The CDR3 is made up of 15 amino acids. CDR1 ENHRY and CDR2 SYGVKD come from the germline V gene. Unmatched junction bases numbered 8, after V lost 11 bases and J lost 4 bases.

The rearrangement joins TRBV5-4 to TRBJ1-6; maybe TRBD1 (6 bases). Germline V gene data show CDR1 as SGHNT and CDR2 as YYREEE (reference sequence). V lost 2 bases and J 9 bases, leaving 15 bases between the germline ends. This CDR3 region has 15 residues. The CDR3 protein is CASSFAGAAISPLHF. For the CDR3, the DNA is TGTGCCAGCAGCTTTGCGGGGGCCGCCATTTCACCCCTCCACTTT.

This clonotype was seen repeatedly, ten times or more. The chain employs TRBV20-1 and TRBJ1-1; D unresolved. The length of the CDR3 is 13 residues. V lost 6 bases to trimming and J lost 6 bases, with 17 bases between them. CDR1 is DFQATT and CDR2 is SNEGSKA in the germline V gene (reference sequence). CDR3 in amino acids: CSAQTARDPEAFF. CDR3 DNA sequence: TGCAGTGCCCAGACTGCCCGGGATCCTGAAGCTTTCTTT.

This clonotype was picked up many times. The V call is TRBV19, the J call TRBJ2-7, with TRBD1 identical over 8 bases. V lost 5 bases to trimming and J lost 2 bases; unmatched junction nucleotides: 8. There are 15 residues in the CDR3. Germline V gene sequence: CDR1 LNHDA, CDR2 SQIVND (reference sequence). The CDR3 sequence: CASSPLGQGPYEQYF. Here the CDR3 DNA reads TGTGCCAGTAGTCCCCTTGGACAGGGACCCTACGAGCAGTACTTC.

Ten or more counts support this clonotype. The chain combines TRBV2 with TRBJ2-5; no clear D gene. V was shortened by 7 bases and J by 0 bases, with 12 bases between the two germline ends. CDR1 and CDR2 from the germline V gene are SNHLY and FYNNEI. The CDR3 totals 14 residues. Here the CDR3 DNA reads TGTGCCAGCAAGGAATTTCCTTACCAAGAGACCCAGTACTTC. Its translation is CASKEFPYQETQYF.

The chain couples TRBV7-2 to TRBJ1-6; D unresolved. The CDR3 sequence is 12 residues long. Germline loops: CDR1 SGHTA, CDR2 FQGNSA. The germline V and J ends were trimmed by 7 bases and 10 bases, with 11 bases remaining between them. The CDR3 sequence: CASNSLGSPLHF. The DNA of the CDR3 is TGTGCCAGCAACTCACTGGGCTCACCCCTCCACTTT.

Note on this clonotype: This may arise from a read error, as a much more abundant clone is one base away. The gene calls are TRBV6-1 and TRBJ1-2; 7 nucleotides align to TRBD1. Unmatched junction bases numbered 11, after V lost 7 bases and J lost 3 bases. Germline V gene sequence: CDR1 MNHNS, CDR2 SASEGT. The CDR3 length is 15 residues. The CDR3 loop is CASTISRGSDYGYTF. The CDR3 DNA reads as TGTGCCAGCACCATTTCCAGGGGGTCGGACTATGGCTACACCTTC.